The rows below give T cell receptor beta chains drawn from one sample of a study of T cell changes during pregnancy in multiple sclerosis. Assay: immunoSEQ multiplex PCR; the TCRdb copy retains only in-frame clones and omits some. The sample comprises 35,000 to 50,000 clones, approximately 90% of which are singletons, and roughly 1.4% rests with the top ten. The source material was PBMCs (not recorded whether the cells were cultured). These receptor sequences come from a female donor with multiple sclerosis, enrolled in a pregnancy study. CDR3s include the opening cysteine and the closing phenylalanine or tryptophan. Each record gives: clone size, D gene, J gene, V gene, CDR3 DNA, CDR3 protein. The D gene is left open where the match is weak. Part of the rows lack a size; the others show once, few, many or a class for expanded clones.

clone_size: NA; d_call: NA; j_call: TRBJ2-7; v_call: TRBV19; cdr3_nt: TGTGCCAGTAGTATAGTTGGTAGCGACGAGCAGTACTTC; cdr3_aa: CASSIVGSDEQYF
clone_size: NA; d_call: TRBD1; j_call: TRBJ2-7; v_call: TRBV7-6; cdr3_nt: TGTGCCAGCAGCTCCTCCCCGGACAGGGGATACCACGAGCAGTACTTC; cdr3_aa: CASSSSPDRGYHEQYF
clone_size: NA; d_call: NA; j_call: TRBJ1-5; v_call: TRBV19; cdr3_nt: TGTGCCAGTCTTGGACGGGGGGCACAGCCCCAGCATTTT; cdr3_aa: CASLGRGAQPQHF
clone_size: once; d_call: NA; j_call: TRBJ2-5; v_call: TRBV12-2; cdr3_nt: TGTGCAAGTCGCTTAGAGGTGGGGGGACTAGCGTCGAAGACCCAGTACTTC; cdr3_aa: CASRLEVGGLASKTQYF
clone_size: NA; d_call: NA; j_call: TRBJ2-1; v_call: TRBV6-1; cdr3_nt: TGTGCCAGCCGGAGGGGATATGAGCAGTTCTTC; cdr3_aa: CASRRGYEQFF
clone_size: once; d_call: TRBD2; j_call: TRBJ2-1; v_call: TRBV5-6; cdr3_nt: TGTGCCAGCAGCGACTTAGCGGGGAAGATCTACAATGAGCAGTTCTTC; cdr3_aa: CASSDLAGKIYNEQFF
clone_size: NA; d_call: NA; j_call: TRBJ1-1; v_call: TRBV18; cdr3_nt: TGTGCCAGCTCACCAGGGGGGTACGTTGAAGCTTTCTTT; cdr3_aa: CASSPGGYVEAFF
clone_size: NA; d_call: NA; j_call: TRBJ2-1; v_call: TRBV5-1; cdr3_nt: TGCGCCAGCAGCTCAGGGGCCCGGGGGAATGAGCAGTTCTTC; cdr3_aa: CASSSGARGNEQFF
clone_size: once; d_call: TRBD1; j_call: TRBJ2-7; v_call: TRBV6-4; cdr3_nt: TGTGCCAGCAACTCTAGCCCGGGACAGGCACATTCGAGAAGGTCCTACGAGCAGTACTTC; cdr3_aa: CASNSSPGQAHSRRSYEQYF
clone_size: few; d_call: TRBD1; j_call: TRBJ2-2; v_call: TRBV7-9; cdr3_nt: TGTGCCAGCAGCTTTGACAGGGGACACGGGGAGCTGTTTTTT; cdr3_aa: CASSFDRGHGELFF
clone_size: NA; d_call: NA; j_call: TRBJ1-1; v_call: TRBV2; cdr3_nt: TGTGCCAGCAGGAAGACAGGAGCGAACACTGAAGCTTTCTTT; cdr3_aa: CASRKTGANTEAFF
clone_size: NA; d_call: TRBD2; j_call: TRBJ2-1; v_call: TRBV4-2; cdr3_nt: TGTGCCAGCAGCCAGGCGGGACTAGGCAATGAGCAGTTCTTC; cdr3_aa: CASSQAGLGNEQFF
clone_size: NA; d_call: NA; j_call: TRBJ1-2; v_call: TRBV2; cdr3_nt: TGTGCCAGCAGTGAAGGGTTAGTTAACTATGGCTACACCTTC; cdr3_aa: CASSEGLVNYGYTF
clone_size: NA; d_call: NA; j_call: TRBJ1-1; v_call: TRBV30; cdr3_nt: TGTGCCTGGAGTAGCGAGAGAGGCGGAGGAGCTTTCTTT; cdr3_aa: CAWSSERGGGAFF
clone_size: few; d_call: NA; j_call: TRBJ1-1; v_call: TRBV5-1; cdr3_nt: TGCGCCAGCAGCTTGGGGTCGGGCACTGAAGCTTTCTTT; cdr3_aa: CASSLGSGTEAFF
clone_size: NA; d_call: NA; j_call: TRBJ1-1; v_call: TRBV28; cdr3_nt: TGTGCCAGCAGTTCCGGGGGGAGAGAGGTGAACACTGAAGCTTTCTTT; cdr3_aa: CASSSGGREVNTEAFF
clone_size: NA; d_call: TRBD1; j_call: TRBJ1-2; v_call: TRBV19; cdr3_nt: TGTGCCAGTACCCAGGACAGGGACTATGGCTACACCTTC; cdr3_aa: CASTQDRDYGYTF
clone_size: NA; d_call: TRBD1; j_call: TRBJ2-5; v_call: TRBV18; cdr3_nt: TGTGCCAGCTCACCACCGATTGCCAACAGGGGGCAAGAGACCCAGTACTTC; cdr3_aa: CASSPPIANRGQETQYF
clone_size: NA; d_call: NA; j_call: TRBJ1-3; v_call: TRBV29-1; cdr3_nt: TGCAGCGTTGAAGGGACGACCGGAAACACCATATATTTT; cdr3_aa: CSVEGTTGNTIYF
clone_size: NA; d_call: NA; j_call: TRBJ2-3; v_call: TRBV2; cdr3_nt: TGTGCCAGCAGTGACCTAGCTGAGTCAGATACGCAGTATTTT; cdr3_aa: CASSDLAESDTQYF
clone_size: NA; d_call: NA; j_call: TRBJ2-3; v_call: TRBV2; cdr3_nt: TGTGCCCGGTCCGGACTTAGAGATACGCAGTATTTT; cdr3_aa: CARSGLRDTQYF
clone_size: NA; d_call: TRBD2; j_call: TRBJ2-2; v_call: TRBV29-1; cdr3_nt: TGCAGCGTTAAGCGGGACGACACCGGGGAGCTGTTTTTT; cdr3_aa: CSVKRDDTGELFF
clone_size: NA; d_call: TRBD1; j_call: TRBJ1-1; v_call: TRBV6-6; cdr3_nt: TGTGCCAGCAGTGGAACCGGGACAGGGCACACTGAAGCTTTCTTT; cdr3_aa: CASSGTGTGHTEAFF
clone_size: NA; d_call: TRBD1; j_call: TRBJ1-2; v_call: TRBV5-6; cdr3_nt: TGTGCCAGCAGCCCTCCGGGACAGAGGGTTGGCTACACCTTC; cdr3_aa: CASSPPGQRVGYTF
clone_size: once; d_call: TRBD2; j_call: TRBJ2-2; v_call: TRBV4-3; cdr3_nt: TGCGCCAGCAGCCAAGTCTATCGGGAGGGGACCGGGGAGCTGTTTTTT; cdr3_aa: CASSQVYREGTGELFF
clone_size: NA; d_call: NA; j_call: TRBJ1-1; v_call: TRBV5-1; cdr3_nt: TGCGCCAGCAGCCTCTGGGCCTCCTTGAACACTGAAGCTTTCTTT; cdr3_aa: CASSLWASLNTEAFF
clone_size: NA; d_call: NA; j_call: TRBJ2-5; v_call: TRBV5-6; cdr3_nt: TGTGCCAGCAGCTTGTTTACGGGAAACCTCCAAGAGACCCAGTACTTC; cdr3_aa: CASSLFTGNLQETQYF
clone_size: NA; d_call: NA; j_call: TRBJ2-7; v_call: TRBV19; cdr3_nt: TGTGCCAGTAGTATCCGGGGCATCGAAGACGAGCAGTACTTC; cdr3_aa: CASSIRGIEDEQYF
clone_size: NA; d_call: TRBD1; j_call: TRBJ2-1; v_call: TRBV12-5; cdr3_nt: TGTGCTAGTGGTTTGGTACTCCGGGACAGGGGGTCCGATGAGCAGTTCTTC; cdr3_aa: CASGLVLRDRGSDEQFF
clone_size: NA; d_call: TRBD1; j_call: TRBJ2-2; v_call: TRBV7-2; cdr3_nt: TGTGCCAGCAGCTCCACAGGGGTGGACACCGGGGAGCTGTTTTTT; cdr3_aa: CASSSTGVDTGELFF
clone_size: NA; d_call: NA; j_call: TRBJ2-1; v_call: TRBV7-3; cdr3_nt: TGTGCCAGCAGCTTAGGTAGCGGCCTCTACAATGAGCAGTTCTTC; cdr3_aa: CASSLGSGLYNEQFF
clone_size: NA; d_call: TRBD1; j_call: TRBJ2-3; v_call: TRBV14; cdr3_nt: TGTGCCAGCAGCCCCAGCCGACAGGGTTGGAACACAGATACGCAGTATTTT; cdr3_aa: CASSPSRQGWNTDTQYF
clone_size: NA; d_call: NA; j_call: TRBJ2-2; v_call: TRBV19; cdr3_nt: TGTGCCAGTAGTATTGGTCTAGCGAGCTACACCGGGGAGCTGTTTTTT; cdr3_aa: CASSIGLASYTGELFF
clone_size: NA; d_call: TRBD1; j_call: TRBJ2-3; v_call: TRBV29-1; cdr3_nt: TGCAGCGCCGGGACAGGGAGCGCAGATACGCAGTATTTT; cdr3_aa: CSAGTGSADTQYF
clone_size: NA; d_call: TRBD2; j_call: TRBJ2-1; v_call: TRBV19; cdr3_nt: TGTGCCAGTAGTATGGAAGCTAGCGGAGAGCAGTTCTTC; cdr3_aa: CASSMEASGEQFF
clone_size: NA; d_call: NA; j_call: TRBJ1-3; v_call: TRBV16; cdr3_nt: TGTGCCAGCACCGGGCGGGACACCATATATTTT; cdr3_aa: CASTGRDTIYF
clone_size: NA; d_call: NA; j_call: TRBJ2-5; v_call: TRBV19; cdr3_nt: TGTGCCAGTAGTATAGATCGCCTATCAACGGAGACCCAGTACTTC; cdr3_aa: CASSIDRLSTETQYF
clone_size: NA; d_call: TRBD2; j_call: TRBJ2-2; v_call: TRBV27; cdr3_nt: TGTGCCAGCAGTCTTCGACCACCCTCGGGCGCGGGAGCGAACACCGGGGAGCTGTTTTTT; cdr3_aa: CASSLRPPSGAGANTGELFF
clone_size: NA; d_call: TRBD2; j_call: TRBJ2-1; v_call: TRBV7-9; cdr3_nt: TGTGCCAGCAGCTTTAGCGGGAGGGCCGCCTACAATGAGCAGTTCTTC; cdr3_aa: CASSFSGRAAYNEQFF
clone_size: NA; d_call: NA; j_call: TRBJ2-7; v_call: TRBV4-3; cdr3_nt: TGCGCCAGCAGCCAACTATTAGTAAACTACGAGCAGTACTTC; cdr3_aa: CASSQLLVNYEQYF
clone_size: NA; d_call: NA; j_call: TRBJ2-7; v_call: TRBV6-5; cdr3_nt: TGTGCCAGCAGTTATTGGGGGGAGGACTACGAGCAGTACTTC; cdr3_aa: CASSYWGEDYEQYF
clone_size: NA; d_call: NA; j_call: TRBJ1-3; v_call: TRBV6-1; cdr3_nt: TGTGCCAGCAGTGAACTGAAAAATTCTGGAAACACCATATATTTT; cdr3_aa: CASSELKNSGNTIYF
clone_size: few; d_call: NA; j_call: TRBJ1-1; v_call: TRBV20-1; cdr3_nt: TGCAGTGCTAGGCTCAGCCATGAAGCTTTCTTT; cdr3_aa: CSARLSHEAFF
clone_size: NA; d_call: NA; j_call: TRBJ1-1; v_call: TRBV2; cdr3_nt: TGTGCCAGCAGTGCGAACACTGAAGCTTTCTTT; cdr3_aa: CASSANTEAFF
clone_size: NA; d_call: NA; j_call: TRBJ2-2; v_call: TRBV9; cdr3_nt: TGTGCCAGCAGCGTACATGTAGGGGGAACCGGGGAGCTGTTTTTT; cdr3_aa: CASSVHVGGTGELFF
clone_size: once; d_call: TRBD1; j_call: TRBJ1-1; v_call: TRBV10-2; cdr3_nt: TGCGCCAGCATCGGACAGGGGAACACTGAAGCTTTCTTT; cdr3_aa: CASIGQGNTEAFF
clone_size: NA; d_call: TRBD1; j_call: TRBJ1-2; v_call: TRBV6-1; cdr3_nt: TGTGCCAGCAGTCCAGGGGGCTATGGCTACACCTTC; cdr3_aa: CASSPGGYGYTF
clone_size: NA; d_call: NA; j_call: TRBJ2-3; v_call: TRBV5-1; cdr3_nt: TGCGCCAGCAGCTTGGTGGGGGTAGGCACAGATACGCAGTATTTT; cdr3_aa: CASSLVGVGTDTQYF
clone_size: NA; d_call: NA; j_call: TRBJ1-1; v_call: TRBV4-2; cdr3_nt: TGTGCCAGCAGCCAAGATCCTTCCGAAACATCGAACACTGAAGCTTTCTTT; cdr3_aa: CASSQDPSETSNTEAFF
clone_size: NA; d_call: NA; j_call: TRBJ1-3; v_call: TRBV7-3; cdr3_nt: TGTGCCAGCAGCTCCGGGACTACTGGAAACACCATATATTTT; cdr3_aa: CASSSGTTGNTIYF
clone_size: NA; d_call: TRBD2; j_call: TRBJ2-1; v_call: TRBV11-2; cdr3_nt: TGTGCCAGCAGCTACAGACTAGCGGGAGATTACAATGAGCAGTTCTTC; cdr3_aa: CASSYRLAGDYNEQFF
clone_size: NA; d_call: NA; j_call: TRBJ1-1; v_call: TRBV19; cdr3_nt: TGTGCCAGTTGGGAGGGGAAAACTGAAGCTTTCTTT; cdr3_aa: CASWEGKTEAFF
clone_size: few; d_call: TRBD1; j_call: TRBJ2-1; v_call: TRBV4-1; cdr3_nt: TGCGCCAGCAGCCTTGGACAGGGGTCCTACAATGAGCAGTTCTTC; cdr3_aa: CASSLGQGSYNEQFF
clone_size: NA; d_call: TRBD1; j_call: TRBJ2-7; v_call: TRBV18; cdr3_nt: TGTGCCAGCTCTCCAGACAGGGACGAGCAGTACTTC; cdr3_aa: CASSPDRDEQYF